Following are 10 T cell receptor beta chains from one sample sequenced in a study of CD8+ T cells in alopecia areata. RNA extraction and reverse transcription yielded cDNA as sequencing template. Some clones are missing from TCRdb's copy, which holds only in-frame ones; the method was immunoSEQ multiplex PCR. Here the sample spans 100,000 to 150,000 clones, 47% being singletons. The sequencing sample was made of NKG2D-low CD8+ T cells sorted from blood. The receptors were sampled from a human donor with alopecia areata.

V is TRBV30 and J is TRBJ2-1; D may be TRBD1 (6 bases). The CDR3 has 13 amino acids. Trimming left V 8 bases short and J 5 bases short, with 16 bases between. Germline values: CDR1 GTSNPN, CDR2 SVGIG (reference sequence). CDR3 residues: CAAWKGVDNEQFF. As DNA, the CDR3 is TGTGCCGCATGGAAGGGGGTCGACAATGAGCAGTTCTTC.

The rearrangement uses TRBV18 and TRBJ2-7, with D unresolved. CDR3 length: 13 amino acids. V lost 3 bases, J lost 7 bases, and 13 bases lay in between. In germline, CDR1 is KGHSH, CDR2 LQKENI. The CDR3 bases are TGTGCCAGCTCACCCGGATCAGGTATGGAGCAGTACTTC. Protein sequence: CASSPGSGMEQYF. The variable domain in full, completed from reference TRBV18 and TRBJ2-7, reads NAGVMQNPRHLVRRRGQEARLRCSPMKGHSHVYWYRQLPEEGLKFMVYLQKENIIDESGMPKERFSAEFPKEGPSILRIQQVVRGDSAAYFCASSPGSGMEQYFGPGTRLTVT.

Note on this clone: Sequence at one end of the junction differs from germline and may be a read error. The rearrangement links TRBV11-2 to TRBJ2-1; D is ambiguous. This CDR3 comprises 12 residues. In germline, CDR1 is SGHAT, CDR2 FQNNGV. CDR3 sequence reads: CASSLAIHEQFF. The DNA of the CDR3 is TGTGCCAGCAGTTTAGCAATACATGAGCAGTTCTTC.

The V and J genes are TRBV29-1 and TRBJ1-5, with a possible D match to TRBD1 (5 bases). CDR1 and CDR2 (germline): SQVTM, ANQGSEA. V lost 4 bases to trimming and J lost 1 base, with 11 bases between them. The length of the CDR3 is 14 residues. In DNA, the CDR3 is TGCAGCGTTGTATTGGGGGACAGCAATCAGCCCCAGCATTTT. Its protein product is CSVVLGDSNQPQHF.

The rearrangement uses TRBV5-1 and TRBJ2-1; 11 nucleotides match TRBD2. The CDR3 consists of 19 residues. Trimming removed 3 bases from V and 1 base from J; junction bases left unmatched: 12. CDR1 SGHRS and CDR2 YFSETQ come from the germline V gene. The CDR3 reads CASSSPSGTSGRSYNEQFF. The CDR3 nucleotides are TGCGCCAGCAGCTCCCCCTCCGGGACTAGCGGTAGATCCTACAATGAGCAGTTCTTC.

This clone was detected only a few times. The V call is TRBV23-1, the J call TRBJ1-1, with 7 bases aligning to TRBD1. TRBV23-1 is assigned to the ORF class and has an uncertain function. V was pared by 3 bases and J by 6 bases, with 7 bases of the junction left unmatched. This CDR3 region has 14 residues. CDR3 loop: CASSHPGQVAEAFF. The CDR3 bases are TGCGCCAGCAGTCATCCAGGACAGGTAGCTGAAGCTTTCTTT.

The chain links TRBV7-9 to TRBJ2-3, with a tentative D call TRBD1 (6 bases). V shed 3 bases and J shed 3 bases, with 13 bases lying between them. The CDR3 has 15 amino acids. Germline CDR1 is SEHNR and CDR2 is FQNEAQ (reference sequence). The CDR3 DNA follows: TGTGCCAGCAGCTTGGGTGCAGGGGAGACAGATACGCAGTATTTT. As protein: CASSLGAGETDTQYF.

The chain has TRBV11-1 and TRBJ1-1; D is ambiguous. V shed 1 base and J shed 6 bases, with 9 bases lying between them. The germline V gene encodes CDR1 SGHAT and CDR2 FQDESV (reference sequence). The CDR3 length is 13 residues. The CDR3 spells CASSLERGAEAFF. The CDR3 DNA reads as TGTGCCAGCAGCTTAGAGCGGGGAGCTGAAGCTTTCTTT.

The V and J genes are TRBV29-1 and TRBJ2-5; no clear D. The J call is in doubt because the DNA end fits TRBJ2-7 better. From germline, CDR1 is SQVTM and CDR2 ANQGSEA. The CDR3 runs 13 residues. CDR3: CSVGLGYSYEQYF. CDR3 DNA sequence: TGCAGCGTTGGTCTAGGGTACTCCTACGAGCAGTACTTC.

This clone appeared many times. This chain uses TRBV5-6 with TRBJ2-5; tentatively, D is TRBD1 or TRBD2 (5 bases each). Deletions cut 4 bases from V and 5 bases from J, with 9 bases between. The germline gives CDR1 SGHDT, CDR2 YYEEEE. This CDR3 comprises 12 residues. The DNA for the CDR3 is TGTGCCAGCAGCGGGGGAGCGGAGACCCAGTACTTC. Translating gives CASSGGAETQYF.